The entry below gives a single TCR beta chain sequence along with its context. The CDR3 totals 15 residues. CDR1 and CDR2 from the germline V gene are MNHNS and SASEGT. With V trimmed by 0 bases and J by 7 bases, 4 bases remained unmatched. The data are from a study of blood T cell repertoires in COVID-19. Study information: T cells, B-cell-depleted T cells, or PBMCs supplied cDNA or gDNA.

The protocol was immunoSEQ multiplex PCR, while the TCRdb copy is restricted to in-frame clones and leaves out a portion. The sample lists roughly 40,000 clones, more than 65% seen once, with approximately 20% in the top ten. The chain joins TRBV6-1 to TRBJ2-2; 8 nucleotides match TRBD1. The TCR was taken from a man between 65 and 79 years old with acute or convalescent COVID-19. The sequencing sample was made of peripheral blood. The CDR3 region is CASSEAGQGGGELFF. For the CDR3, the DNA is TGTGCCAGCAGTGAAGCAGGACAGGGCGGCGGGGAGCTGTTTTTT.